This TCR beta chain was captured in a study of cytomegalovirus exposure and HLA in healthy donors. In the study overall: Genotyping of some 390 donors showed that 80% to 85% belonged to the Caucasian-associated ancestry cluster.

Comment on this clone: The antigen is not known.

Use of 60 Vbeta and 13 Jbeta primers characterized the PCR. Assay: immunoSEQ multiplex PCR; the TCRdb copy retains only in-frame clones and omits some. The sample yields fewer than 250,000 clones, approximately 82% seen once. Study-level results: Indistinguishable V segments, including TRBV6-2 and TRBV6-3, were excluded. Links to common viral pathogens appeared, in a later analysis, for several of the most significant clusters. At a 0.05 false discovery rate, a later analysis found around 17,000 TCR beta sequences to be associated with HLA alleles.

The ends were cut back, 3 bases at V and 0 bases at J, with 16 bases in the middle. Germline lookup yields CDR1 MDHEN and CDR2 SYDVKM. This CDR3 contains 17 residues. The source material was PBMCs. The chain combines TRBV28 with TRBJ2-3; D unresolved. The sequence derives from a woman aged 45-60 years in good health and CMV-seropositive. CDR3 region: CASSFLSQYRSTDTQYF. In DNA form, the CDR3 reads TGTGCCAGCAGTTTCCTTTCCCAGTACCGTAGCACAGATACGCAGTATTTT.